These 29 T cell receptor beta chains were all obtained from the same sample, sequenced in a study of shared clonotypes between healthy human individuals. Sequencing was performed with immunoSEQ multiplex PCR; in TCRdb, only in-frame clones are kept and a portion is missing. The sample lists some 2,100,000 clones, approximately 95% seen once, with roughly 0.13% in the top ten. Sequenced: naive CD4+ T cells sorted from blood. The subset denotes: CD45RA+ positively selected. Receptor source: a man aged 18-30 years in good health.

V and J are TRBV9 and TRBJ2-2; no clear D gene. CDR3 size: 13 residues. Trimming shortened V by 3 bases and J by 6 bases, and 9 bases separated the two germline ends. Germline V gives CDR1 SGDLS, CDR2 YYNGEE. Here the CDR3 DNA reads TGTGCCAGCAGCGCATTGAATCCCGGGGAGCTGTTTTTT. Translating gives CASSALNPGELFF. Filled out from reference TRBV9 and TRBJ2-2, the complete variable domain reads DSGVTQTPKHLITATGQRVTLRCSPRSGDLSVYWYQQSLDQGLQFLIQYYNGEERAKGNILERFSAQQFPDLHSELNLSSLELGDSALYFCASSALNPGELFFGEGSRLTVL.

V is TRBV10-3 and J is TRBJ1-2; 9 bases fit TRBD1. The CDR3 is made up of 16 amino acids. V was clipped by 6 bases and J by 0 bases; unmatched bases: 8. Germline CDR1 ENHRY, CDR2 SYGVKD. The CDR3 bases are TGTGCCATCAGGGGGACAGGGTCGCAGACTAACTATGGCTACACCTTC. Its protein is CAIRGTGSQTNYGYTF.

The V gene is TRBV6-1, the J gene TRBJ2-3; the match to TRBD1 covers 9 bases. Germline loops: CDR1 MNHNS, CDR2 SASEGT. The CDR3 spans 13 residues. V lost 6 bases to trimming and J lost 5 bases; unmatched junction nucleotides: 3. The CDR3: CASSPDRGDTQYF. DNA for the CDR3: TGTGCCAGCAGCCCGGACAGGGGAGATACGCAGTATTTT.

This chain joins TRBV19 and TRBJ1-6; D ambiguous. Germline V lookup: CDR1 LNHDA, CDR2 SQIVND (reference sequence). This CDR3 is 16 amino acids long. With 10 bases removed from V and 7 bases from J, the gap between germline ends came to 23 bases. CDR3 bases: TGTGCCACCGCAAACACCCGGCGTATTGGGAATTCACCCCTCCACTTT. It codes for CATANTRRIGNSPLHF.

The chain has TRBV19 and TRBJ2-2; 7 positions match TRBD1. This CDR3 has 18 residues. The germline gives CDR1 LNHDA, CDR2 SQIVND (reference sequence). The J segment lost 4 bases and the V segment lost 5 bases, leaving 16 bases of the junction unmatched. The DNA for the CDR3 is TGTGCCAGTAGTTTCTCCGTGGGGACAGCCACTCCCACCGGGGAGCTGTTTTTT. This sequence encodes CASSFSVGTATPTGELFF.

The chain carries TRBV10-2 and TRBJ2-7; no definite D call. The ends were cut back, 4 bases at V and 6 bases at J, with 13 bases in the middle. Looked up from germline, CDR1 is WSHSY and CDR2 is SAAADI. The CDR3 contains 13 residues. The CDR3 nucleotides read TGCGCCAGCAGTGTGACCGGGTTTGGCGAGCAGTACTTC. Protein sequence: CASSVTGFGEQYF.

The chain recombines TRBV27 with TRBJ2-7; TRBD1 or TRBD2 may be the D gene (5 bases each). The V and J ends lost 7 bases and 2 bases respectively, with 15 bases between them. The CDR3 totals 14 residues. Looked up from germline, CDR1 is MNHEY and CDR2 is SMNVEV (reference sequence). CDR3 loop: CASKLWDGAYEQYF. The CDR3 nucleotides read TGTGCCAGCAAACTATGGGACGGAGCCTACGAGCAGTACTTC.

V is TRBV29-1 and J is TRBJ1-2; 10 bases map to TRBD1. The CDR3 spans 13 residues. The germline V gene has CDR1 SQVTM and CDR2 ANQGSEA. Losses at the gene ends were 6 bases for V and 11 bases for J; bases not matched to a gene: 12. The CDR3 DNA is TGCAGCGTAGACAGGGGGCGAGGAGTGGGGTACACCTTC. Protein product: CSVDRGRGVGYTF.

The chain joins TRBV9 to TRBJ2-2; D gene unclear. V lost 4 bases and J lost 4, with 14 bases in between. This CDR3 comprises 15 residues. Germline V gives CDR1 SGDLS, CDR2 YYNGEE. CDR3 region: CASSPSHLATGELFF. CDR3 DNA: TGTGCCAGCAGCCCCTCCCACTTGGCCACCGGGGAGCTGTTTTTT.

The chain has TRBV12-5 and TRBJ2-7; TRBD1 is a possible D gene (6 bases). The CDR3 has 17 amino acids. Trimming took off 0 bases at V and 6 bases at J, with 21 bases between the two ends. Germline V lookup: CDR1 LGHNT, CDR2 FRNRAP. The CDR3 sequence is CASGLVYGGPTGGEQYF. DNA for the CDR3: TGTGCTAGTGGTTTGGTATATGGTGGACCGACAGGAGGCGAGCAGTACTTC. The variable domain in full, with the rest retrieved from reference TRBV12-5 and TRBJ2-7, is DARVTQTPRHKVTEMGQEVTMRCQPILGHNTVFWYRQTMMQGLELLAYFRNRAPLDDSGMPKDRFSAEMPDATLATLKIQPSEPRDSAVYFCASGLVYGGPTGGEQYFGPGTRLTVT.

The gene calls are TRBV19 and TRBJ2-7; TRBD2 matches at 8 bases. CDR1 is LNHDA, CDR2 SQIVND, per germline (reference sequence). CDR3 size: 16 residues. Trimming removed 5 bases from V and 0 bases from J; junction bases left unmatched: 9. Here the CDR3 reads CASSRSGGLSSYEQYF. CDR3 in DNA: TGTGCCAGTAGTCGCAGCGGGGGTCTCAGCTCCTACGAGCAGTACTTC.

The rearrangement links TRBV4-1 to TRBJ1-2, with 9 positions matching TRBD1. CDR3 length: 14 residues. V was pared by 6 bases and J by 4 bases, with 6 bases of the junction left unmatched. Germline CDR1 and CDR2: MGHRA and YSYEKL. The CDR3 coding sequence is TGCGCCAGCAGTCTCGACAGGGGGTCCTATGGCTACACCTTC. Protein product: CASSLDRGSYGYTF.

V usage is TRBV4-2 and J usage is TRBJ2-3; 11 bases line up with TRBD2. CDR1 and CDR2 from the germline V gene are LGHNA and YNFKEQ. The CDR3 has 19 residues. Trimming took 1 base from V and 0 from J; bases not matched to a gene: 9. This chain's CDR3 is CASSQGLAGGPRSTDTQYF. CDR3 sequence (DNA): TGTGCCAGCAGCCAAGGATTAGCGGGAGGGCCCAGAAGCACAGATACGCAGTATTTT.

This chain uses TRBV6-1 with TRBJ1-3, with 7 bases identical to TRBD1. The CDR3 consists of 14 residues. Germline V gene lookup returns CDR1 MNHNS and CDR2 SASEGT. Trimming at V came to 5 bases and at J to 0 bases, leaving 1 base not matched to a gene. CDR3 in amino acids: CASSRDSSGNTIYF. CDR3 bases: TGTGCCAGCAGTAGGGACAGCTCTGGAAACACCATATATTTT.

Note on this clone: The same CDR3 is also encoded by other DNA sequences in this sample. The genes are TRBV7-3 and TRBJ2-5; no clear D gene. CDR3 length equals 13 residues. Germline V gives CDR1 SGHTA, CDR2 FQGTGA. Trimming cost V 2 bases and J 5 bases, with 9 bases left between them. The CDR3 region is CASSLSREETQYF. The DNA of the CDR3 is TGTGCCAGCAGCTTATCACGCGAGGAGACCCAGTACTTC. The full variable domain, rest sourced from reference TRBV7-3 and TRBJ2-5, is GAGVSQTPSNKVTEKGKYVELRCDPISGHTALYWYRQSLGQGPEFLIYFQGTGAADDSGLPNDRFFAVRPEGSVSTLKIQRTERGDSAVYLCASSLSREETQYFGPGTRLLVL.

The rearrangement links TRBV19 to TRBJ1-6; tentative D call: TRBD1 (6 bases). The CDR3 covers 12 residues. Trimming stripped 8 bases from V and 7 bases from J, with 9 bases between. CDR1 and CDR2 from the germline V gene are LNHDA and SQIVND (reference sequence). The CDR3 sequence is CASRQGNSPLHF. The CDR3 region has the DNA TGTGCCAGTCGGCAGGGGAATTCACCCCTCCACTTT. The complete variable domain, with remaining parts taken from reference TRBV19 and TRBJ1-6, reads DGGITQSPKYLFRKEGQNVTLSCEQNLNHDAMYWYRQDPGQGLRLIYYSQIVNDFQKGDIAEGYSVSREKKESFPLTVTSAQKNPTAFYLCASRQGNSPLHFGNGTRLTVT.

This chain joins TRBV5-6 and TRBJ2-4; the D gene is possibly TRBD1 (6 bases). The germline CDR1 and CDR2 sequences are SGHDT and YYEEEE. With 1 base removed from V and 0 bases from J, the gap between germline ends came to 14 bases. The CDR3 spans 17 residues. In DNA form, the CDR3 reads TGTGCCAGCAGCTTGCCAGGGGATTCCATAGCCAAAAACATTCAGTACTTC. Its translation: CASSLPGDSIAKNIQYF.

This sequence joins TRBV2 and TRBJ1-5; D call uncertain. CDR3 length: 16 amino acids. V lost 4 bases and J lost 3, with 16 bases in between. CDR1 and CDR2 from the germline V gene are SNHLY and FYNNEI. CDR3 nucleotides: TGTGCCAGCAGTGTGAGTTGGGTGGACCCCAATCAGCCCCAGCATTTT. Protein sequence: CASSVSWVDPNQPQHF.

This chain uses TRBV21-1 with TRBJ2-7; TRBD2 was called by the table and not checked on the DNA. TRBV21-1 is a known pseudogene. The CDR3 runs to 11 residues. The CDR3 loop reads CASVESYEQYF. The CDR3 coding sequence is TGTGCCAGCGTAGAATCCTACGAGCAGTACTTC.

The J gene is TRBJ1-2, the V gene TRBV19; D might be TRBD1 (5 bases). The ends were cut back, 3 bases at V and 4 bases at J, with 15 bases in the middle. The CDR3 loop spans 15 amino acids. The germline CDR1 and CDR2 sequences are LNHDA and SQIVND (reference sequence). The CDR3 is CASSILEGPIYGYTF. The CDR3 bases are TGTGCCAGTAGTATCCTAGAGGGACCGATCTATGGCTACACCTTC.

The J gene is TRBJ2-7, the V gene TRBV2; 8 bases match TRBD1. This CDR3 is 14 amino acids long. Germline CDR1 reads SNHLY; CDR2 reads FYNNEI. With 6 bases clipped from V and 4 bases from J, the junction kept 8 bases outside the gene matches. In DNA, the CDR3 is TGTGCCAGCAGAGCGGACAGGGCGGGTTACGAGCAGTACTTC. Translating gives CASRADRAGYEQYF.

The V gene is TRBV7-2, the J gene TRBJ2-5, with 12 bases identical to TRBD2. CDR3 length: 16 residues. V lost 1 base to trimming and J lost 9 bases; unmatched junction nucleotides: 9. Germline V lookup: CDR1 SGHTA, CDR2 FQGNSA. The CDR3 sequence is CASSLGLAGAMRAQYF. The CDR3 region has the DNA TGTGCCAGCAGCTTAGGACTAGCGGGGGCGATGAGGGCCCAGTACTTC.

This clone came up a few times. The gene calls are TRBV18 and TRBJ1-1; possible D gene TRBD1, 5 bases. With 1 base removed from V and 3 bases from J, the gap between germline ends came to 6 bases. Germline-derived CDR1 and CDR2 are KGHSH and LQKENI. This CDR3 has 13 amino acids. In DNA, the CDR3 is TGTGCCAGCTCACCACTGGGGGACACTGAAGCTTTCTTT. Residues: CASSPLGDTEAFF. The complete variable domain, with remaining parts taken from reference TRBV18 and TRBJ1-1, reads NAGVMQNPRHLVRRRGQEARLRCSPMKGHSHVYWYRQLPEEGLKFMVYLQKENIIDESGMPKERFSAEFPKEGPSILRIQQVVRGDSAAYFCASSPLGDTEAFFGQGTRLTVV.

This clone was seen only a few times. The chain joins TRBV19 to TRBJ2-5; no reliable D call. The germline V and J ends were trimmed by 3 bases and 4 bases, with 9 bases remaining between them. CDR1 is LNHDA and CDR2 is SQIVND in the germline V gene (reference sequence). This CDR3 region has 13 residues. The CDR3 bases are TGTGCCAGTAGTATCCTCTTCGGAGAGACCCAGTACTTC. Protein product: CASSILFGETQYF.

This chain connects TRBV5-1 to TRBJ2-5, with 7 bases aligning to TRBD1. This CDR3 has 17 residues. V lost 3 bases to trimming and J lost 5 bases; unmatched junction nucleotides: 16. Germline V gene lookup returns CDR1 SGHRS and CDR2 YFSETQ. For the CDR3, the DNA is TGCGCCAGCAGCTGGGCTCTCGTTCAGGGGGTTGGGGAGACCCAGTACTTC. Residues: CASSWALVQGVGETQYF.

The chain is built from TRBV5-1 and TRBJ1-1; 8 bases map to TRBD1. The CDR3 covers 15 residues. Germline lookup yields CDR1 SGHRS and CDR2 YFSETQ. Trimming took 3 bases from V and 7 from J; bases not matched to a gene: 11. DNA of the CDR3: TGCGCCAGCAGCTCGACCGGGACAGGAGCTTTTGAAGCTTTCTTT. Protein product: CASSSTGTGAFEAFF.

This clone was seen a handful of times. This rearrangement joins TRBV5-6 to TRBJ1-5; D gene ambiguous. The length of the CDR3 is 14 residues. Germline V gene data show CDR1 as SGHDT and CDR2 as YYEEEE. V was shortened by 4 bases and J by 0 bases, with 8 bases between the two germline ends. The CDR3 protein is CASSRTISNQPQHF. CDR3 sequence (DNA): TGTGCCAGCAGCCGGACCATTAGCAATCAGCCCCAGCATTTT.

V usage is TRBV10-3 and J usage is TRBJ2-1; TRBD2 matches 9 bases. From germline, CDR1 is ENHRY and CDR2 SYGVKD. Unmatched junction bases numbered 3, after V lost 6 bases and J lost 0 bases. CDR3 length equals 15 residues. The CDR3: CAISRLADSYNEQFF. CDR3 nucleotides: TGTGCCATCAGCAGACTAGCGGACTCCTACAATGAGCAGTTCTTC.

V and J are TRBV5-6 and TRBJ2-4; 7 positions match TRBD1. CDR3 length equals 16 residues. With V trimmed by 4 bases and J by 6 bases, 13 bases remained unmatched. Germline CDR1 SGHDT, CDR2 YYEEEE. DNA of the CDR3: TGTGCCAGCAGCCCAGAACCTACAGGGGCGGGAAACATTCAGTACTTC. Its protein product is CASSPEPTGAGNIQYF.